A selection of T cell receptor beta chains follows, all from one sample in a study of metastatic and nonmetastatic thyroid tumors. TCRdb reanalyzed the PCR reads via MiXCR. This table has over 6,000 clones, roughly 27% appearing once. The source material was adjacent normal tissue. Source of these receptors: a female donor with papillary thyroid cancer or a benign thyroid nodule (not recorded which). Some clones in this sample may be carry-over from other donors' samples. Both conserved end residues are part of each CDR3. Each record gives: V gene, clone size, D gene, J gene, CDR3 DNA, CDR3 protein. The D gene is left open where the match is weak. Clone size is stated in some rows and not others, as once, few, many or a class when expanded.

V gene: TRBV10-2; clone size: .; D gene: .; J gene: TRBJ2-7; CDR3 DNA: TGCGCCAGCAGTGTAGGGGGTGGGGCAGGGATGTCCTACGAGCAGTACTTC; CDR3 protein: CASSVGGGAGMSYEQYF
V gene: TRBV5-1; clone size: .; D gene: .; J gene: TRBJ1-4; CDR3 DNA: TGCGCCAGCAGCCAACAGGTAGAAAAACTGTCTTTT; CDR3 protein: CASSQQVEKLSF
V gene: TRBV6-5; clone size: few; D gene: .; J gene: TRBJ2-7; CDR3 DNA: TGTGCCAGCAGTTACTTGGGTGGGGGGCCGCAGTACTTC; CDR3 protein: CASSYLGGGPQYF
V gene: TRBV29-1; clone size: .; D gene: .; J gene: TRBJ2-1; CDR3 DNA: TGCGGCGTCCGGGCCAGGGGTAGTCGTGTTGGCAATGAGCAGTTCTTC; CDR3 protein: CGVRARGSRVGNEQFF
V gene: TRBV20-1; clone size: medium-sized; D gene: TRBD1; J gene: TRBJ1-2; CDR3 DNA: TGCAGTGCTGGGACAGGGGGCGGCTATGGCTACACCTTC; CDR3 protein: CSAGTGGGYGYTF
V gene: TRBV6-1; clone size: medium-sized; D gene: .; J gene: TRBJ1-2; CDR3 DNA: TGTGCCAGCAGTCGGACTGCACTGGGCTATGGCTACACCTTC; CDR3 protein: CASSRTALGYGYTF
V gene: TRBV2; clone size: .; D gene: .; J gene: TRBJ1-4; CDR3 DNA: TGTGCCAGCAGTGAAAGGACGGATAATGAAAAACTGTTTTTT; CDR3 protein: CASSERTDNEKLFF
V gene: TRBV28; clone size: .; D gene: TRBD2; J gene: TRBJ2-7; CDR3 DNA: TGTGCCAGCAGCCCGGGACTAGGTTCCGAGCAGTACTTC; CDR3 protein: CASSPGLGSEQYF
V gene: TRBV6-1; clone size: .; D gene: .; J gene: TRBJ1-2; CDR3 DNA: TGTGCCAGCAGCTCACAGGGCGGCGGAAGAGGCTACACCTTC; CDR3 protein: CASSSQGGGRGYTF
V gene: TRBV2; clone size: few; D gene: .; J gene: TRBJ1-1; CDR3 DNA: TGTGCCAGCAGTGGCAGGGTCCCTGAAGCTCTCTTT; CDR3 protein: CASSGRVPEALF